These 29 T cell receptor beta chains were sequenced from one sample in a study of T cell changes during pregnancy in multiple sclerosis. Using immunoSEQ multiplex PCR, the repertoire was profiled, and TCRdb retains in-frame clones only, with some absent. Here the sample spans approximately 130,000 clones, 90% to 98% being singletons. Sequencing was performed on peripheral blood, taken after pregnancy. Receptors originate from a female donor with multiple sclerosis, enrolled in a pregnancy study.

J is TRBJ1-4 and V is TRBV2; 7 bases line up with TRBD1. This CDR3 has 14 amino acids. J gave up 10 bases and V 6 bases, and 11 bases lay outside the gene matches. Germline V gene data show CDR1 as SNHLY and CDR2 as FYNNEI. CDR3 DNA sequence: TGTGCCAGCAGCATTGACAGGGCGGAAAGAAAACTGTTTTTT. It translates to CASSIDRAERKLFF.

The chain carries TRBV7-2 and TRBJ2-7; TRBD2 aligns across 9 bases. Germline CDR1 reads SGHTA; CDR2 reads FQGNSA. The CDR3 is 17 amino acids. Trimming removed 1 base from V and 2 bases from J; junction bases left unmatched: 9. The CDR3, as DNA: TGTGCCAGCAGCTTAGGGCTAGCGGGACCCAAGCCCTACGAGCAGTACTTC. It specifies CASSLGLAGPKPYEQYF. Full variable domain (rest looked up from reference TRBV7-2 and TRBJ2-7): GAGVSQSPSNKVTEKGKDVELRCDPISGHTALYWYRQSLGQGLEFLIYFQGNSAPDKSGLPSDRFSAERTGGSVSTLTIQRTQQEDSAVYLCASSLGLAGPKPYEQYFGPGTRLTVT.

As concerns this clone: One end of the junction varies from germline; a read error may be responsible. The gene calls are TRBV7-7 and TRBJ2-2; 10 bases are shared with TRBD2. This CDR3 is built from 17 residues. Germline V gene lookup returns CDR1 SSHAT and CDR2 FNYEAQ (reference sequence). CDR3 in DNA: TGTGCTAGCAGCCGAAGTACCGGGACTAGCGTCGCCGGGGAGCTGTTTTTT. Amino acids: CASSRSTGTSVAGELFF.

This clone has only one observation. The genes are TRBV7-2 and TRBJ2-5; tentative D call: TRBD2 (6 bases). The CDR3 has 15 residues. V lost 0 bases and J 5 bases, leaving 13 bases between the germline ends. Per germline, CDR1 SGHTA and CDR2 FQGNSA. This CDR3 is CASSLAASGRETQYF. In DNA form, the CDR3 reads TGTGCCAGCAGCTTAGCTGCCTCGGGGAGGGAGACCCAGTACTTC.

The V and J genes are TRBV28 and TRBJ1-2; D is ambiguous. The CDR3 contains 13 residues. Germline lookup yields CDR1 MDHEN and CDR2 SYDVKM. V was clipped by 7 bases and J by 4 bases, with 13 bases between them. The CDR3 loop is CASTSGPVYGYTF. The CDR3 nucleotides are TGTGCCAGCACCTCAGGTCCCGTCTATGGCTACACCTTC.

V usage is TRBV6-1 and J usage is TRBJ2-7; a possible D gene is TRBD2 (5 bases). V lost 5 bases, J lost 1 base, and 15 bases lay in between. The germline CDR1 and CDR2 sequences are MNHNS and SASEGT. The CDR3 contains 15 residues. The CDR3 reads CASSRGLLGSYEQYF. The CDR3 bases are TGTGCCAGCAGTCGAGGGCTACTGGGATCCTACGAGCAGTACTTC.

This clone was detected only once. The V gene is TRBV7-9, the J gene TRBJ1-4; the D is unclear. CDR1 SEHNR and CDR2 FQNEAQ come from the germline V gene (reference sequence). The CDR3 consists of 14 residues. V shed 2 bases and J shed 7 bases, with 11 bases lying between them. The chain's CDR3 is CASSLLERSEKLFF. The DNA for the CDR3 is TGTGCCAGCAGCTTACTGGAACGGAGTGAAAAACTGTTTTTT. Variable domain in full (rest from reference TRBV7-9 and TRBJ1-4): DTGVSQNPRHKITKRGQNVTFRCDPISEHNRLYWYRQTLGQGPEFLTYFQNEAQLEKSRLLSDRFSAERPKGSFSTLEIQRTEQGDSAMYLCASSLLERSEKLFFGSGTQLSVL.

V gene TRBV6-5 combines with J gene TRBJ1-3; 10 nucleotides match TRBD1. The J segment lost 4 bases and the V segment lost 3 bases, leaving 6 bases of the junction unmatched. This CDR3 comprises 16 residues. Germline V CDR1 and CDR2: MNHEY, SVGAGI. DNA of the CDR3: TGTGCCAGCAGTTATAGTGGGACAGGGGACGGAAACACCATATATTTT. It yields the protein CASSYSGTGDGNTIYF.

The rearrangement joins TRBV6-6 to TRBJ1-5, with TRBD1 identical over 9 bases. Trimming took 0 bases from V and 1 from J; bases not matched to a gene: 1. The V gene's germline CDR1 is MNHNY and CDR2 SVGAGI (reference sequence). This CDR3 contains 16 residues. This CDR3 is CASSYSGTGSNQPQHF. Here the CDR3 DNA reads TGTGCCAGCAGTTACTCCGGGACAGGGAGCAATCAGCCCCAGCATTTT.

The CDR3: CASSLGGDFYEQYF. The CDR3, as DNA: TGTGCCAGCAGCTTGGGAGGGGACTTCTACGAGCAGTACTTC. V and J are TRBV5-6 and TRBJ2-7; perhaps TRBD2 as D (6 bases). The CDR3 loop spans 14 amino acids. V gave up 0 bases and J gave up 3 bases, with 10 bases separating them. The germline V gene has CDR1 SGHDT and CDR2 YYEEEE.

This chain uses TRBV7-9 with TRBJ2-1; tentative D call: TRBD2 (6 bases). V lost 5 bases and J lost 7, with 15 bases in between. The CDR3 has 14 residues. The germline V gene has CDR1 SEHNR and CDR2 FQNEAQ (reference sequence). CDR3 in DNA: TGTGCCAGCAGCCCCAAGGGCGGGGCTAATGAGCAGTTCTTC. Protein: CASSPKGGANEQFF. Based on the CDR3 plus reference TRBV7-9 and TRBJ2-1, the full variable domain is DTGVSQNPRHKITKRGQNVTFRCDPISEHNRLYWYRQTLGQGPEFLTYFQNEAQLEKSRLLSDRFSAERPKGSFSTLEIQRTEQGDSAMYLCASSPKGGANEQFFGPGTRLTVL.

This sequence joins TRBV2 and TRBJ1-2; 8 bases fit TRBD1. The CDR3 runs 11 residues. Germline lookup yields CDR1 SNHLY and CDR2 FYNNEI. The junction had 2 bases not matched to a gene; V was cut back by 10 bases and J by 4 bases. In DNA, the CDR3 is TGTGCCAACGGACAGGGCTATGGCTACACCTTC. Encoded protein: CANGQGYGYTF.

J is TRBJ1-5 and V is TRBV4-1, with TRBD1 identical over 7 bases. The CDR3 extends over 16 amino acids. Germline CDR1 reads MGHRA; CDR2 reads YSYEKL. The V and J ends lost 1 base and 5 bases, in that order; junction bases with no gene match: 8. CDR3 DNA: TGCGCCAGCAGCCAAGGGACAGGTTTGATCGATCAGCCCCAGCATTTT. Translating it yields CASSQGTGLIDQPQHF.

This chain joins TRBV4-1 and TRBJ2-7; 7 positions agree with TRBD1. CDR1 is MGHRA, CDR2 YSYEKL, per germline. Germline trimming cut 6 bases from V and 2 bases from J; bases unmatched to any gene: 7. This CDR3 region has 14 residues. The CDR3 here is CASSPGTVTYEQYF. DNA of the CDR3: TGCGCCAGCAGTCCCGGGACAGTAACCTACGAGCAGTACTTC.

In nucleotides, the CDR3 is TGCGCCAGCAGCCTCCCTACGGGCGGGACTAGATTTAGTGAGCAGTTCTTC. Translation: CASSLPTGGTRFSEQFF. This chain connects TRBV4-1 to TRBJ2-1; 8 bases align to TRBD2. Germline CDR1 reads MGHRA; CDR2 reads YSYEKL. The CDR3 covers 17 residues. V was clipped by 4 bases and J by 9 bases; unmatched bases: 17.

V and J are TRBV10-3 and TRBJ2-3; D is perhaps TRBD1 (5 bases). This CDR3 contains 14 residues. Germline assignment: CDR1 ENHRY and CDR2 SYGVKD. The V gene lost 4 bases and the J gene lost 5 bases, with 13 bases spanning the gap. CDR3 bases: TGTGCCATCAGTGTGAAGGGGCAGGGAGATACGCAGTATTTT. Protein sequence: CAISVKGQGDTQYF.

This sequence joins TRBV4-1 and TRBJ2-1; weak D call: TRBD1 (6 bases). V lost 7 bases, J lost 7 bases, and 17 bases lay in between. The CDR3 runs to 14 residues. Per germline, CDR1 MGHRA and CDR2 YSYEKL. The CDR3 sequence: CASTRERGTNEQFF. Here the CDR3 DNA reads TGCGCCAGCACCCGGGAAAGGGGGACGAATGAGCAGTTCTTC.

For the CDR3, the DNA is TGTGCCACCGGGGACAGAAAACAGCCCCAGCATTTT. Residues: CATGDRKQPQHF. This chain connects TRBV2 to TRBJ1-5; 7 positions agree with TRBD1. The CDR3 is 12 residues long. The V gene's germline CDR1 is SNHLY and CDR2 FYNNEI. J gave up 7 bases and V 10 bases, and 7 bases lay outside the gene matches. The full variable domain, in which reference TRBV2 and TRBJ1-5 provide the parts outside the CDR3, is EPEVTQTPSHQVTQMGQEVILRCVPISNHLYFYWYRQILGQKVEFLVSFYNNEISEKSEIFDDQFSVERPDGSNFTLKIRSTKLEDSAMYFCATGDRKQPQHFGDGTRLSIL.

The V and J genes are TRBV13 and TRBJ2-1; 10 bases match TRBD2. V gave up 1 base and J gave up 6 bases; unmatched junction bases: 6. CDR3 length equals 16 residues. Germline loops: CDR1 PRHDT, CDR2 FYEKMQ (reference sequence). This CDR3 reads CASSLDGLAVLNEQFF. The DNA for the CDR3 is TGTGCCAGCAGCTTAGATGGACTAGCGGTCCTCAATGAGCAGTTCTTC.

V and J are TRBV28 and TRBJ2-7; D perhaps matches TRBD1 (6 bases). The CDR3 sequence is 13 residues long. Germline V gene sequence: CDR1 MDHEN, CDR2 SYDVKM. The V and J ends lost 3 bases and 6 bases respectively, with 12 bases between them. CDR3 loop: CASSFRDNIEQYF. CDR3 DNA: TGTGCCAGCAGTTTTAGGGACAATATCGAGCAGTACTTC.

The gene calls are TRBV7-6 and TRBJ1-1; the D is unclear. Deletions cut 4 bases from V and 1 base from J, with 7 bases between. There are 13 residues in the CDR3. The germline CDR1 and CDR2 sequences are SGHVS and FNYEAQ. The CDR3 loop is CASSYAKNTEAFF. The CDR3 DNA follows: TGTGCCAGCAGCTATGCTAAGAACACTGAAGCTTTCTTT.

This clone was picked up one time. This sequence joins TRBV5-6 and TRBJ2-7; D is possibly TRBD1 (6 bases). The CDR3 loop spans 14 amino acids. Between the trimmed V and J ends, which lost 4 bases and 3 bases, there was a span of 14 bases. Germline CDR1 is SGHDT and CDR2 is YYEEEE. This chain's CDR3 is CASSHRDNIYEQYF. The CDR3 DNA sequence: TGTGCCAGCAGCCATAGGGACAATATCTACGAGCAGTACTTC.

The rearrangement links TRBV27 to TRBJ2-7, with D tentatively TRBD1 (5 bases). The CDR3 loop spans 13 amino acids. In germline, CDR1 is MNHEY, CDR2 SMNVEV (reference sequence). Trimming took off 4 bases at V and 6 bases at J, with 13 bases between the two ends. The CDR3 here is CASSSPGSAEQYF. The DNA of the CDR3 is TGTGCCAGCAGTTCCCCAGGGTCGGCCGAGCAGTACTTC.

The chain is built from TRBV6-1 and TRBJ2-2, with D tentatively TRBD2 (5 bases). The length of the CDR3 is 14 residues. V lost 8 bases, J lost 3 bases, and 13 bases lay in between. Per germline, CDR1 MNHNS and CDR2 SASEGT. The CDR3 nucleotides are TGTGCCAGCGGAGGCCTACGAGACACCGGGGAGCTGTTTTTT. It encodes CASGGLRDTGELFF.

Here the CDR3 DNA reads TGTGCCAGCAGCCCCGGACAGTACGCCGGGGAGCTGTTTTTT. Translation gives CASSPGQYAGELFF. This rearrangement joins TRBV7-9 to TRBJ2-2, with D perhaps TRBD1 (6 bases). Germline V gene lookup returns CDR1 SEHNR and CDR2 FQNEAQ (reference sequence). The CDR3 covers 14 residues. Trimming pared 5 bases from V and 6 bases from J, leaving 13 bases between.

The chain uses TRBV19 and TRBJ1-5, with 8 bases matching TRBD1. The CDR3 spans 13 residues. Germline V CDR1 and CDR2: LNHDA, SQIVND (reference sequence). The J segment lost 3 bases and the V segment lost 11 bases, leaving 6 bases of the junction unmatched. CDR3 residues: CAGGQGLNQPQHF. CDR3 nucleotides: TGTGCCGGAGGACAGGGCCTCAATCAGCCCCAGCATTTT.

The chain couples TRBV6-1 to TRBJ2-7; D may be TRBD2 (5 bases). V lost 7 bases, J lost 0 bases, and 13 bases lay in between. Germline V gene data show CDR1 as MNHNS and CDR2 as SASEGT. The CDR3 spans 14 residues. CDR3 nucleotide sequence: TGTGCCAGCATGAATCGACGGGGCTCCTACGAGCAGTACTTC. Residues: CASMNRRGSYEQYF.

The chain recombines TRBV5-1 with TRBJ2-7; perhaps TRBD1 as D (6 bases). V gave up 2 bases and J gave up 6 bases, with 21 bases separating them. CDR3 size: 16 residues. Germline V CDR1 and CDR2: SGHRS, YFSETQ. The CDR3 sequence is CASSLGSGTRPREQYF. CDR3 in DNA: TGCGCCAGCAGCTTAGGGTCGGGGACACGTCCCCGCGAGCAGTACTTC.

This clone turned up a few times. V and J are TRBV9 and TRBJ2-7, with 8 bases lining up with TRBD2. The CDR3 consists of 15 residues. The germline CDR1 and CDR2 sequences are SGDLS and YYNGEE. J lost 2 bases, V lost 0 bases, and 4 bases had no gene match. DNA for the CDR3: TGTGCCAGCAGCGTAGACTTCGGGAGGGCCTACGAGCAGTACTTC. It translates to CASSVDFGRAYEQYF.